The 15 T cell receptor beta chains listed next were all sequenced from one sample in a study of Ad26.COV2.S vaccination and SARS-CoV-2 variants. Here immunoSEQ multiplex PCR was the method, and the copy in TCRdb shows in-frame clones only, minus some. This sample has some 480,000 clones, with approximately 88% found just once. The treatment is: about 20 received Ad26.COV2.S at low or high dose, single or two shots; a few received placebo; per-sample allocation not given. Specimens were obtained on day 63 following the first vaccine or placebo injection. This sample comprised peripheral blood, obtained in a trial of Ad26.COV2.S vaccine versus placebo. The receptors come from a person aged 18-60 years who received the Ad26.COV2.S COVID-19 vaccine or a placebo.

The chain is built from TRBV6-5 and TRBJ2-7; TRBD2 is a possible D gene (5 bases). The CDR3 consists of 13 residues. Germline lookup yields CDR1 MNHEY and CDR2 SVGAGI. Trimming left V 0 bases short and J 13 bases short, with 16 bases between. CDR3 DNA sequence: TGTGCCAGCAGTTACTCGAGGGAAGCTTTCTCATACTTC. It encodes CASSYSREAFSYF.

This clone was seen just once. V is TRBV28 and J is TRBJ2-7; 12 bases match TRBD2. V was clipped by 4 bases and J by 1 base; unmatched bases: 5. There are 16 residues in the CDR3. Germline V gene lookup returns CDR1 MDHEN and CDR2 SYDVKM. CDR3 bases: TGTGCCAGCAGTTCAGCAGGGACTAGCGGGTCCTACGAGCAGTACTTC. Its protein is CASSSAGTSGSYEQYF.

This chain uses TRBV28 with TRBJ2-1; D is undetermined. V gave up 6 bases and J gave up 3 bases, with 6 bases separating them. Germline-derived CDR1 and CDR2 are MDHEN and SYDVKM. The CDR3 spans 12 residues. Written as DNA, the CDR3 is TGTGCCAGCAGCGAGAACTACAATGAGCAGTTCTTC. It translates to CASSENYNEQFF.

The CDR3 region is CASSTDRSYNEQFF. The CDR3 DNA is TGTGCCAGCTCGACGGACAGATCCTACAATGAGCAGTTCTTC. The V and J genes are TRBV18 and TRBJ2-1, with a possible D match to TRBD1 (6 bases). The CDR3 extends over 14 amino acids. Per germline, CDR1 KGHSH and CDR2 LQKENI. Trimming shortened V by 6 bases and J by 1 base, and 10 bases separated the two germline ends.

The chain recombines TRBV30 with TRBJ2-6, with D perhaps assigned TRBD1 or TRBD2 (5 bases each). Trimming removed 1 base from V and 0 bases from J, with 7 bases in between. CDR3 length: 15 amino acids. The germline CDR1 and CDR2 sequences are GTSNPN and SVGIG (reference sequence). The CDR3 protein is CAWSAGHSGANVLTF. DNA of the CDR3: TGTGCCTGGAGTGCGGGGCACTCTGGGGCCAACGTCCTGACTTTC.

The chain carries TRBV19 and TRBJ1-1; D unresolved. V was cut by 7 bases and J by 1 base, with 7 bases left in between. The length of the CDR3 is 12 residues. The V gene's germline CDR1 is LNHDA and CDR2 SQIVND (reference sequence). The CDR3 sequence: CASNRGNTEAFF. The CDR3 DNA sequence: TGTGCCAGTAATCGGGGGAACACTGAAGCTTTCTTT.

The chain recombines TRBV9 with TRBJ2-7; D tentatively fits TRBD1 or TRBD2 (5 bases each). Germline-derived CDR1 and CDR2 are SGDLS and YYNGEE. This CDR3 contains 15 residues. Trimming removed 0 bases at V and 0 bases at J, with 10 bases between. The DNA of the CDR3 is TGTGCCAGCAGCGTAGCTTGGGGGAGCTCCTACGAGCAGTACTTC. Its translation: CASSVAWGSSYEQYF. Based on the CDR3 plus reference TRBV9 and TRBJ2-7, the full variable domain is DSGVTQTPKHLITATGQRVTLRCSPRSGDLSVYWYQQSLDQGLQFLIQYYNGEERAKGNILERFSAQQFPDLHSELNLSSLELGDSALYFCASSVAWGSSYEQYFGPGTRLTVT.

This chain connects TRBV9 to TRBJ2-3; 11 bases match TRBD2. Trimming cost V 5 bases and J 7 bases; bases outside gene matches: 9. This CDR3 spans 15 amino acids. Germline V gene data show CDR1 as SGDLS and CDR2 as YYNGEE. CDR3 in amino acids: CASSSSGRLVNTQYF. The CDR3 coding sequence is TGTGCCAGCAGTTCTAGCGGGAGGCTGGTTAATACGCAGTATTTT.

The chain is built from TRBV19 and TRBJ2-2; D unclear. The ends were cut back, 5 bases at V and 3 bases at J, with 16 bases in the middle. From germline, CDR1 is LNHDA and CDR2 SQIVND (reference sequence). This CDR3 comprises 16 residues. CDR3 loop: CASSPLSQLHTGELFF. In nucleotides, the CDR3 is TGTGCCAGTAGTCCACTGTCACAACTACACACCGGGGAGCTGTTTTTT.

The J gene is TRBJ2-3, the V gene TRBV9, with a possible D match to TRBD2 (6 bases). This CDR3 comprises 14 residues. CDR1 is SGDLS, CDR2 YYNGEE, per germline. The ends were cut back, 4 bases at V and 6 bases at J, with 15 bases in the middle. This CDR3 is CASSTAGRTDTQYF. The CDR3, as DNA: TGTGCCAGCAGCACGGCGGGAAGAACGGATACGCAGTATTTT.

The rearrangement links TRBV6-2 or TRBV6-3 to TRBJ1-1, with a weak D call TRBD1 (5 bases). Germline CDR1 is MNHEY and CDR2 is SVGEGT. Trimming took off 5 bases at V and 6 bases at J, with 19 bases between the two ends. The CDR3 loop spans 15 amino acids. CDR3 nucleotide sequence: TGTGCCAGCAGTAAGTTGTTCTCAGGGAGCGCTGAAGCTTTCTTT. This sequence encodes CASSKLFSGSAEAFF.

This clone came up once. V usage is TRBV5-4 and J usage is TRBJ1-1, with 9 bases identical to TRBD1. The CDR3 runs to 14 residues. Looked up from germline, CDR1 is SGHNT and CDR2 is YYREEE (reference sequence). V shed 4 bases, J shed 6 bases, and the junction held 7 bases outside the gene matches. The DNA of the CDR3 is TGTGCCAGCAGCGGGGGACAGGGTAGGGCTGAAGCTTTCTTT. Protein product: CASSGGQGRAEAFF.

The genes are TRBV25-1 and TRBJ2-7; D is unclear. The V end lost 6 bases, the J end lost 4 bases, and 13 bases lay between the germline ends. The germline CDR1 and CDR2 sequences are MGHDK and SYGVNS. The CDR3 runs 13 residues. In DNA, the CDR3 is TGTGCCAGCAGAGCCCCCGGACGGTACGAGCAGTACTTC. Its translation: CASRAPGRYEQYF.

V usage is TRBV24-1 and J usage is TRBJ2-3; D is unclear. V was pared by 5 bases and J by 3 bases, with 11 bases between. CDR1 is KGHDR, CDR2 SFDVKD, per germline. CDR3 size: 14 residues. This chain's CDR3 is CATSGSALTDTQYF. The CDR3 DNA is TGTGCCACCAGTGGGTCAGCCCTTACAGATACGCAGTATTTT.

The V call is TRBV10-2, the J call TRBJ2-1; D unclear. Trimming pared 5 bases from V and 4 bases from J, leaving 15 bases between. This CDR3 is built from 15 residues. Germline V CDR1 and CDR2: WSHSY, SAAADI. The CDR3 here is CASSSSTDQYNEQFF. The CDR3 bases are TGCGCCAGCAGTAGCAGTACCGACCAATACAATGAGCAGTTCTTC.